The subject of this entry is one T cell receptor beta chain. This entry comes from a study of blood T cell repertoires in COVID-19. As originally analysed: Scientists estimated how many nucleated cells there were by amplifying reference gene primers. Profiled with immunoSEQ multiplex PCR; TCRdb holds only in-frame clones, not every one. V and J calls and clone size are copied from that table; D and trimming were computed from the DNA. The sample records 20,000 to 30,000 clones, approximately 89% being singletons. The CDR3 consists of 11 residues. V was shortened by 5 bases and J by 4 bases, with 5 bases between the two germline ends.

This sequence was found in a human donor in a cohort sampled during active COVID-19. The specimen sequenced was peripheral blood. The chain links TRBV12-3 or TRBV12-4 to TRBJ1-2, with no clear D. For the CDR3, the DNA is TGTGCCAGCAGTACAAGCTATGGCTACACCTTC. This encodes CASSTSYGYTF.